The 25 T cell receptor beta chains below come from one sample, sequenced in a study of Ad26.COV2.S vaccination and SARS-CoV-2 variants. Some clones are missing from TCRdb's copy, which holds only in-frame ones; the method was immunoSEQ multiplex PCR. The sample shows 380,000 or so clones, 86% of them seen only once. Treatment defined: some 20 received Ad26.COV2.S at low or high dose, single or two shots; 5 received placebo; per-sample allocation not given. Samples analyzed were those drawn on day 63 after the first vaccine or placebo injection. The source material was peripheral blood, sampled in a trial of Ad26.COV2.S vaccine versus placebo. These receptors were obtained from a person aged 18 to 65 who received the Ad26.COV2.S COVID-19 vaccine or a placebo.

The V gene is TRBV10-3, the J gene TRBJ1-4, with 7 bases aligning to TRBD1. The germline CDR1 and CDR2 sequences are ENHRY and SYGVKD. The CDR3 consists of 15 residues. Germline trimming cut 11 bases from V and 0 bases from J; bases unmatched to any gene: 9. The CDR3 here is CALRDSRATNEKLFF. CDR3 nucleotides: TGTGCCCTCCGGGACAGCCGAGCAACTAATGAAAAACTGTTTTTT.

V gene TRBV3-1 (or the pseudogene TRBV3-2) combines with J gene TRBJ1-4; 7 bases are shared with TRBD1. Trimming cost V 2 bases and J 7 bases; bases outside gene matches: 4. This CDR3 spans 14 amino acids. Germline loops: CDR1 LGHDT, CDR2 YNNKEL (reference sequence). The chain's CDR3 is CASSQRQGGEKLFF. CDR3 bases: TGTGCCAGCAGCCAAAGACAGGGAGGTGAAAAACTGTTTTTT.

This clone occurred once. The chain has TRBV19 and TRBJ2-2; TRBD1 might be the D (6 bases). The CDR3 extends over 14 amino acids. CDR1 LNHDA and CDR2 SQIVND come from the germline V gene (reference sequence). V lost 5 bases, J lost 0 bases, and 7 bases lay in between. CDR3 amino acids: CASSRTANTGELFF. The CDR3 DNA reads TGTGCCAGTAGTCGGACAGCGAACACCGGGGAGCTGTTTTTT.

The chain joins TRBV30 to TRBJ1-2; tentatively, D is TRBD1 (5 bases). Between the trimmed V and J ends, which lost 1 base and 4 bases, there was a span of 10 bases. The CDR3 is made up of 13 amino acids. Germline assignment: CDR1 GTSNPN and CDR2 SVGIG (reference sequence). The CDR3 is CAWSGSGTYGYTF. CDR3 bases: TGTGCCTGGAGTGGGTCGGGGACCTATGGCTACACCTTC.

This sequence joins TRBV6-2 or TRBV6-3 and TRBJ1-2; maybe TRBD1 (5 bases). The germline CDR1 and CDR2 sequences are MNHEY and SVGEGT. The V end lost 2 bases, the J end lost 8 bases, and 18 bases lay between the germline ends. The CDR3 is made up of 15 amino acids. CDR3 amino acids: CASSYRYSGPRGYTF. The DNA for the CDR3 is TGTGCCAGCAGTTACCGGTACTCAGGGCCGCGGGGCTACACCTTC.

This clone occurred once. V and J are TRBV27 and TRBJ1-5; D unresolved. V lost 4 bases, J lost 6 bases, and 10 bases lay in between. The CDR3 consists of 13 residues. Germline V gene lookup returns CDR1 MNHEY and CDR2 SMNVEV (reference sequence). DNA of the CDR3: TGTGCCAGCAGTTCTGAGTTCGCTCAGCCCCAGCATTTT. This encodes CASSSEFAQPQHF.

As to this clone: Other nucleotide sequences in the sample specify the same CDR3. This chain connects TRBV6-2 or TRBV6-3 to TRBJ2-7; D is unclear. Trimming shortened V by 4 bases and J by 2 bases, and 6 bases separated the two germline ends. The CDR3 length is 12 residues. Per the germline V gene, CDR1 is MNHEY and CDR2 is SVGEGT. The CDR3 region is CASSFLTYEQYF. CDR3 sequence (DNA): TGTGCCAGCAGTTTCCTCACCTACGAGCAGTACTTC.

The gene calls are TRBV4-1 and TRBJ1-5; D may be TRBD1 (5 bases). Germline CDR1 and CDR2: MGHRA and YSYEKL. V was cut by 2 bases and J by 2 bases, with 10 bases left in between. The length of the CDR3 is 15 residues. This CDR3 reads CASSQLGVGNQPQHF. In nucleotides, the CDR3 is TGCGCCAGCAGCCAATTGGGGGTGGGCAATCAGCCCCAGCATTTT.

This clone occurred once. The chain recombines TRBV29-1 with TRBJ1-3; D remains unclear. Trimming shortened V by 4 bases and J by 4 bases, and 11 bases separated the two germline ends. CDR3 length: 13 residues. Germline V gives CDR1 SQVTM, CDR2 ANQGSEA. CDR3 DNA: TGCAGCGTTGGGGCAGCGTTAGGAAACACCATATATTTT. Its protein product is CSVGAALGNTIYF.

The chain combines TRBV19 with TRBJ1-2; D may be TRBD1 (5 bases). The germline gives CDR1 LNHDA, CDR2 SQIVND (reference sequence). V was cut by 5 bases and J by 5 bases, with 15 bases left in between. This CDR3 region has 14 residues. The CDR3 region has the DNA TGTGCCAGTAGTTCGCCCGGGACTGAATATGGCTACACCTTC. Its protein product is CASSSPGTEYGYTF.

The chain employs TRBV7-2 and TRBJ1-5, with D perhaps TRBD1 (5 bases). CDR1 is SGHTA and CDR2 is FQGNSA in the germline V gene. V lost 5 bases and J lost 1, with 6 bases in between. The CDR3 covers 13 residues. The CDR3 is CASSRQSNQPQHF. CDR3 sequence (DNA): TGTGCCAGCAGCAGACAGAGCAATCAGCCCCAGCATTTT.

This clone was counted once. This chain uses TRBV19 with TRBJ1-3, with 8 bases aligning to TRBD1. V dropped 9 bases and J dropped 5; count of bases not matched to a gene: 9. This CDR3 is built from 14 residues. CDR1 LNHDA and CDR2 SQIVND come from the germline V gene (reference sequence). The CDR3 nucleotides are TGTGCCAGCCGACAGGGGATCGAGCGAAACACCATATATTTT. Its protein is CASRQGIERNTIYF.

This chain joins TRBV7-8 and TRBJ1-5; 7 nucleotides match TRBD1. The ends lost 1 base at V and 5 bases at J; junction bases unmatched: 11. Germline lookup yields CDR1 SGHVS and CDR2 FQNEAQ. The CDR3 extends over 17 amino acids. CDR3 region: CASSLEWARGRDQPQHF. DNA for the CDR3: TGTGCCAGCAGCTTAGAGTGGGCCAGGGGGAGGGATCAGCCCCAGCATTTT.

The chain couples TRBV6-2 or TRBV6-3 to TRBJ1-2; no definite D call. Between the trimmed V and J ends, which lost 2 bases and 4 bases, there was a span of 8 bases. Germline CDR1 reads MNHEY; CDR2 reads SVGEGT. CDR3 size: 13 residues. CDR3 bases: TGTGCCAGCAGTTACGACGGGAGCTATGGCTACACCTTC. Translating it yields CASSYDGSYGYTF.

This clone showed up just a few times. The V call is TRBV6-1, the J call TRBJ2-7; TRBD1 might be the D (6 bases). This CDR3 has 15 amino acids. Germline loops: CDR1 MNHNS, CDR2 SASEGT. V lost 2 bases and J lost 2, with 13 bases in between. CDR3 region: CASSERYRDPYEQYF. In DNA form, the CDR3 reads TGTGCCAGCAGTGAAAGGTACAGGGACCCCTACGAGCAGTACTTC.

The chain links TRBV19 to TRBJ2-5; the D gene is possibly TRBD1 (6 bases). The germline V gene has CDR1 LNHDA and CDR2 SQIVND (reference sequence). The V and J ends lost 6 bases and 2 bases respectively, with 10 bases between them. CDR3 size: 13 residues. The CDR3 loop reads CASSNDRQETQYF. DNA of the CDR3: TGTGCCAGTAGCAACGACAGGCAAGAGACCCAGTACTTC.

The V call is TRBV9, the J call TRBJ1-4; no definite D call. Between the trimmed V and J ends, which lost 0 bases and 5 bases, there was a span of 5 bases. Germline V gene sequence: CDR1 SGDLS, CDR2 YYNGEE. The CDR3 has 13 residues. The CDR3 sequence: CASSVGMNEKLFF. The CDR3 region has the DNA TGTGCCAGCAGCGTAGGCATGAATGAAAAACTGTTTTTT.

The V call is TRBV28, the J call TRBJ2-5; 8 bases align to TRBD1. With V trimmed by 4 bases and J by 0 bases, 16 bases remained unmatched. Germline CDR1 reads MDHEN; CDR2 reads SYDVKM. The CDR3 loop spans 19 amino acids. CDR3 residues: CASSSGTGSFTTYQETQYF. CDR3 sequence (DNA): TGTGCCAGCAGTTCCGGGACAGGTAGTTTCACCACTTACCAAGAGACCCAGTACTTC.

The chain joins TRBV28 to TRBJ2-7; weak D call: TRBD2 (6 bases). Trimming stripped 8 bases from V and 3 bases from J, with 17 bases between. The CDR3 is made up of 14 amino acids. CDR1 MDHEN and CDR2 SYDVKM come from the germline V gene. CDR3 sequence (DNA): TGTGCCAGCGGTGCGGGAAAGGGGTACTACGAGCAGTACTTC. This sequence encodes CASGAGKGYYEQYF.

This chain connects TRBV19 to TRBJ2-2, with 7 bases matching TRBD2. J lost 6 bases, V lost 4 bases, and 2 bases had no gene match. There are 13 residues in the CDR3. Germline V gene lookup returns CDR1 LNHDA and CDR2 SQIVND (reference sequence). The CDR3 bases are TGTGCCAGTAGTAGCGGGAGTCCCGGGGAGCTGTTTTTT. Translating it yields CASSSGSPGELFF. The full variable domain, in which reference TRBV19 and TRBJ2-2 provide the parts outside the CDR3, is DGGITQSPKYLFRKEGQNVTLSCEQNLNHDAMYWYRQDPGQGLRLIYYSQIVNDFQKGDIAEGYSVSREKKESFPLTVTSAQKNPTAFYLCASSSGSPGELFFGEGSRLTVL.

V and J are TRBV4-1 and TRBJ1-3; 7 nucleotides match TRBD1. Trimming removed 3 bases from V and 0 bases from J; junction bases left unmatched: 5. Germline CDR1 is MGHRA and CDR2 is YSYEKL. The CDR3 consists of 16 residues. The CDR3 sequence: CASSQVQGSSGNTIYF. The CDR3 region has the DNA TGCGCCAGCAGCCAGGTACAGGGGAGCTCTGGAAACACCATATATTTT.

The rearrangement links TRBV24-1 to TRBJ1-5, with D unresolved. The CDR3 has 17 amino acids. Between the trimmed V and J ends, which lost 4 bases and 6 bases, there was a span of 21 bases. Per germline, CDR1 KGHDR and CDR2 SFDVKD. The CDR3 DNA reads TGTGCCACCAGTGACCCGGACCGACTCGGCGTCGGTCAGCCCCAGCATTTT. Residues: CATSDPDRLGVGQPQHF.

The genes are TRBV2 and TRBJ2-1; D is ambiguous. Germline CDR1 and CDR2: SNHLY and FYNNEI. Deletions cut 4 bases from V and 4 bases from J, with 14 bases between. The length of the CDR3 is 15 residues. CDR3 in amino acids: CASSGNLAGYNEQFF. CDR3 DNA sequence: TGTGCCAGCAGTGGTAATTTGGCTGGGTACAATGAGCAGTTCTTC.

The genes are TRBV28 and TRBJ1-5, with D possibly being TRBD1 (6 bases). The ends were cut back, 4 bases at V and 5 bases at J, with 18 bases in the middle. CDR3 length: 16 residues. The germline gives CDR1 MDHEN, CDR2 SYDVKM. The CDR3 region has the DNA TGTGCCAGCAGTTCCCCGGGGCAGGGGTTGGATCAGCCCCAGCATTTT. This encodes CASSSPGQGLDQPQHF.

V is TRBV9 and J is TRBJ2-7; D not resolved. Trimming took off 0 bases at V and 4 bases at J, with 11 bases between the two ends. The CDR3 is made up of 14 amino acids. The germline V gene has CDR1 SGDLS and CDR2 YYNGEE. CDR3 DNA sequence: TGTGCCAGCAGCGTAGAAGGGCGCGCTTACGAGCAGTACTTC. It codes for CASSVEGRAYEQYF. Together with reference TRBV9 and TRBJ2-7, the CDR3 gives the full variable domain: DSGVTQTPKHLITATGQRVTLRCSPRSGDLSVYWYQQSLDQGLQFLIQYYNGEERAKGNILERFSAQQFPDLHSELNLSSLELGDSALYFCASSVEGRAYEQYFGPGTRLTVT.